This T cell receptor beta chain emerged from a study of blood T cells in healthy people across ages. Study observations and caveats: Estimates of total diversity, which came from one million sequenced T cells, were considered to be underestimates. Naive CD4+ cells and diversity were both higher in long-lived donors than in aged donors.

Concerning this clonotype itself: Its cognate antigen is unknown.

Alongside a J-beta primer mix, a sample-barcoded 5' primer served in a second PCR lasting about 7 to 12 cycles. Researchers report that each sample yielded at least 3 million CDR3-containing paired-end reads. TCRdb called the 5' RACE reads again in MiXCR, with one record for every CDR3 protein. The table lists roughly 790,000 distinct CDR3 sequences, approximately 39% of them singletons, with 20% to 25% in the top ten. Per the germline V gene, CDR1 is ENHRY and CDR2 is SYGVKD. The CDR3 length is 14 residues. This sequence joins TRBV10-3 and TRBJ2-7; 12 nucleotides match TRBD2. The better agreement between TRBJ2-5 and the DNA end casts doubt on the J call. The receptor comes from a woman in her sixties in good health. Sequencing input: blood. This CDR3 is CAISDGLAGETQYF. In DNA form, the CDR3 reads TGTGCCATCAGTGACGGACTAGCGGGGGAGACCCAGTACTTC.